This entry concerns a single TCR beta chain. This sample was taken from a study of blood T cell repertoires in COVID-19. Overall study context: The United States, Italy and Spain provided the acute and convalescent COVID-19 samples. Sources were T cells, B-cell-depleted T cells, or PBMCs; the material itself was cDNA or gDNA.

Clones were read by immunoSEQ multiplex PCR, and TCRdb kept only the in-frame ones, dropping some. The data contain around 92,000 clones, about 83% of them singletons. Germline V gives CDR1 MDHEN, CDR2 SYDVKM. The CDR3 extends over 16 amino acids. Trimming left V 5 bases short and J 1 base short, with 14 bases between. The sample comprised peripheral blood. The receptor was derived from a human donor in a cohort sampled during active COVID-19. The J gene is TRBJ2-2, the V gene TRBV28; a weak D match, TRBD1 (5 bases). For the CDR3, the DNA is TGTGCCAGCAGTAAGACAGATGGGCTGAACACCGGGGAGCTGTTTTTT. Translation gives CASSKTDGLNTGELFF.